This is a list of T cell receptor beta chains from one sample in a study of T cell responses to AZD1222 COVID-19 vaccine. The data were produced by immunoSEQ multiplex PCR, yet TCRdb's version contains in-frame clones alone and is incomplete. This table holds some 150,000 clones, 90% to 95% found once. This specimen was peripheral blood, taken on day 0 of MenACWY control vaccination. Receptors originate from an adult in good health. CDR3s include the opening cysteine and the closing phenylalanine or tryptophan. A D gene is named only where the DNA matches it firmly. Size values are once, few and many counts, or a class for expanded clones, and some rows have none.

length: 14; size: .; V: TRBV3-1/TRBV3-2; D: TRBD1; J: TRBJ1-6; CDR3: CASTNLGGGSPLHF; DNA: TGTGCCAGCACTAACTTAGGGGGCGGTTCACCCCTCCACTTT
length: 16; size: .; V: TRBV6-2/TRBV6-3; D: .; J: TRBJ2-7; CDR3: CASSPGAGWDSYEQYF; DNA: TGTGCCAGCAGCCCTGGGGCGGGGTGGGACTCCTACGAGCAGTACTTC
length: 13; size: .; V: TRBV7-8; D: .; J: TRBJ1-1; CDR3: CASTHREGTEAFF; DNA: TGTGCCAGCACCCACAGGGAGGGCACTGAAGCTTTCTTT
length: 15; size: .; V: TRBV10-3; D: .; J: TRBJ1-5; CDR3: CAISDGGARGQPQHF; DNA: TGTGCCATCAGTGACGGGGGGGCTCGGGGTCAGCCCCAGCATTTT
length: 12; size: .; V: TRBV4-1; D: TRBD2; J: TRBJ2-5; CDR3: CASSAREETQYF; DNA: TGCGCCAGCAGCGCGCGGGAGGAGACCCAGTACTTC
length: 15; size: .; V: TRBV5-1; D: .; J: TRBJ1-1; CDR3: CASSSQGLPNTEAFF; DNA: TGCGCCAGCAGCTCCCAGGGGCTCCCGAACACTGAAGCTTTCTTT
length: 16; size: .; V: TRBV24-1; D: .; J: TRBJ2-7; CDR3: CATSKRDGGVGGEQYF; DNA: TGTGCCACCAGCAAGAGGGACGGGGGCGTAGGAGGGGAGCAGTACTTC
length: 14; size: .; V: TRBV28; D: .; J: TRBJ2-1; CDR3: CASSSTGRSNEQFF; DNA: TGTGCCAGCAGTTCGACCGGGAGATCAAATGAGCAGTTCTTC
length: 11; size: .; V: TRBV2; D: .; J: TRBJ1-1; CDR3: CASRGLTEAFF; DNA: TGTGCCAGCAGAGGGTTGACTGAAGCTTTCTTT
length: 12; size: few; V: TRBV29-1; D: .; J: TRBJ2-5; CDR3: CSTLRSSKAQYF; DNA: TGCAGCACCCTCCGGAGCTCTAAGGCCCAGTACTTC
length: 13; size: .; V: TRBV11-3; D: TRBD1; J: TRBJ1-1; CDR3: CASSLAGGTEAFF; DNA: TGTGCCAGCAGCTTAGCAGGGGGTACTGAAGCTTTCTTT
length: 15; size: .; V: TRBV4-2; D: TRBD1; J: TRBJ1-2; CDR3: CASSPGTGSIYGYTF; DNA: TGTGCCAGCAGCCCCGGGACAGGGAGTATCTATGGCTACACCTTC
length: 15; size: .; V: TRBV19; D: .; J: TRBJ1-6; CDR3: CASSTGGWYNSPLHF; DNA: TGTGCCAGTAGTACCGGAGGATGGTATAATTCACCCCTCCACTTT
length: 16; size: .; V: TRBV4-1; D: .; J: TRBJ2-3; CDR3: CASSQGAGVGTDTQYF; DNA: TGCGCCAGCAGCCAAGGGGCAGGGGTGGGGACAGATACGCAGTATTTT
length: 15; size: few; V: TRBV19; D: TRBD1; J: TRBJ1-2; CDR3: CASSPLGTGGWGYTF; DNA: TGTGCCAGTAGCCCCCTGGGGACAGGGGGCTGGGGCTACACCTTC
length: 14; size: .; V: TRBV7-9; D: .; J: TRBJ2-1; CDR3: CASRPTLGGNEQFF; DNA: TGTGCCAGCAGACCTACGTTGGGAGGCAATGAGCAGTTCTTC
length: 14; size: .; V: TRBV6-6; D: TRBD1; J: TRBJ2-1; CDR3: CASRQGQGRNEQFF; DNA: TGTGCCAGCAGACAAGGACAGGGGAGGAATGAGCAGTTCTTC
length: 14; size: .; V: TRBV9; D: TRBD1; J: TRBJ1-2; CDR3: CASSVTGQNYGYTF; DNA: TGTGCCAGCAGCGTAACGGGACAGAACTATGGCTACACCTTC
length: 13; size: .; V: TRBV9; D: .; J: TRBJ1-1; CDR3: CASSVASRTEAFF; DNA: TGTGCCAGCAGCGTAGCTTCCAGGACTGAAGCTTTCTTT
length: 13; size: .; V: TRBV7-8; D: .; J: TRBJ1-2; CDR3: CASSLGGSYGYTF; DNA: TGTGCCAGCAGCTTGGGCGGCTCCTATGGCTACACCTTC
length: 14; size: once; V: TRBV10-3; D: TRBD1; J: TRBJ1-1; CDR3: CAIRDPGTGGEAFF; DNA: TGTGCCATCAGGGACCCCGGGACAGGAGGAGAGGCTTTCTTT
length: 15; size: .; V: TRBV7-2; D: .; J: TRBJ1-3; CDR3: CASSFSGYSGNTIYF; DNA: TGTGCCAGCAGCTTTTCAGGGTACTCTGGAAACACCATATATTTT
length: 13; size: .; V: TRBV28; D: .; J: TRBJ1-2; CDR3: CASSFWDTDGYTF; DNA: TGTGCCAGCAGTTTCTGGGACACCGATGGCTACACCTTC
length: 14; size: .; V: TRBV5-1; D: TRBD1; J: TRBJ2-7; CDR3: CASSFTGGSDEQYF; DNA: TGCGCCAGCAGCTTTACAGGGGGGTCCGACGAGCAGTACTTC
length: 13; size: .; V: TRBV5-6; D: .; J: TRBJ2-3; CDR3: CASSLQFTDTQYF; DNA: TGTGCCAGCAGCTTGCAGTTCACAGATACGCAGTATTTT
length: 13; size: .; V: TRBV10-1; D: .; J: TRBJ1-1; CDR3: CASSESRGTEAFF; DNA: TGCGCCAGCAGTGAGTCCAGGGGCACTGAAGCTTTCTTT
length: 12; size: .; V: TRBV2; D: .; J: TRBJ1-1; CDR3: CASRLSGTKAFF; DNA: TGTGCCAGCAGGTTATCCGGGACAAAAGCTTTCTTT
length: 15; size: .; V: TRBV6-5; D: TRBD1; J: TRBJ2-7; CDR3: CASSSPGQGVLEQYF; DNA: TGTGCCAGCAGTTCTCCGGGACAGGGGGTTTTAGAGCAGTACTTC
length: 16; size: few; V: TRBV5-1; D: .; J: TRBJ2-7; CDR3: CASSTALQSRIYEQYF; DNA: TGCGCCAGCAGCACAGCTCTACAGTCTCGAATTTACGAGCAGTACTTC
length: 16; size: .; V: TRBV10-3; D: .; J: TRBJ2-3; CDR3: CAISGPRGQGTDTQYF; DNA: TGTGCCATCAGTGGGCCTCGGGGGCAAGGCACAGATACGCAGTATTTT
length: 17; size: .; V: TRBV27; D: .; J: TRBJ2-7; CDR3: CASSLSGLGGPSYEQYF; DNA: TGTGCCAGCAGTTTATCGGGCCTGGGGGGGCCCTCCTACGAGCAGTACTTC
length: 15; size: .; V: TRBV19; D: .; J: TRBJ1-5; CDR3: CASSNRAYSNQPQHF; DNA: TGTGCCAGTAGTAACCGGGCATATAGCAATCAGCCCCAGCATTTT
length: 14; size: .; V: TRBV15; D: .; J: TRBJ2-1; CDR3: CATSSRAPGNEQFF; DNA: TGTGCCACCAGCAGCCGGGCCCCCGGTAATGAGCAGTTCTTC
length: 14; size: .; V: TRBV5-1; D: TRBD1; J: TRBJ1-2; CDR3: CASSTQQGAYGYTF; DNA: TGCGCCAGCAGCACGCAACAGGGGGCCTATGGCTACACCTTC
length: 12; size: .; V: TRBV29-1; D: .; J: TRBJ2-7; CDR3: CSVEKGSYEQYF; DNA: TGCAGCGTGGAAAAGGGGTCCTACGAGCAGTACTTC
length: 18; size: .; V: TRBV9; D: TRBD2; J: TRBJ2-7; CDR3: CASSSGLAGGNRNVKQYF; DNA: TGTGCCAGCAGCTCCGGACTAGCGGGGGGGAACCGGAACGTTAAGCAGTACTTC
length: 14; size: .; V: TRBV5-1; D: .; J: TRBJ2-1; CDR3: CASSPGQLYNEQFF; DNA: TGCGCCAGCAGCCCTGGACAGTTGTACAATGAGCAGTTCTTC
length: 14; size: .; V: TRBV5-1; D: .; J: TRBJ1-1; CDR3: CASSFNSANTEAFF; DNA: TGCGCCAGCAGCTTCAATTCGGCTAACACTGAAGCTTTCTTT
length: 14; size: .; V: TRBV6-5; D: TRBD1; J: TRBJ1-3; CDR3: CASSRDSSGNTIYF; DNA: TGTGCCAGCAGTCGGGACAGCTCTGGAAACACCATATATTTT
length: 16; size: once; V: TRBV6-1; D: .; J: TRBJ2-1; CDR3: CASSARDSISYNEQFF; DNA: TGTGCCAGCAGTGCCCGGGACTCGATCTCCTACAATGAGCAGTTCTTC
length: 16; size: .; V: TRBV4-1; D: .; J: TRBJ1-6; CDR3: CASSQDSGVPNSPLHF; DNA: TGCGCCAGCAGCCAAGACAGCGGGGTCCCGAATTCACCCCTCCACTTT
length: 14; size: .; V: TRBV28; D: .; J: TRBJ1-5; CDR3: CASSLRGSSQPQHF; DNA: TGTGCCAGCAGTTTAAGGGGTTCTAGTCAGCCCCAGCATTTT
length: 11; size: .; V: TRBV30; D: .; J: TRBJ1-6; CDR3: CAWDRSSPLHF; DNA: TGTGCCTGGGACAGAAGTTCACCCCTCCACTTT
length: 14; size: .; V: TRBV9; D: .; J: TRBJ2-3; CDR3: CASSVGIGTDTQYF; DNA: TGTGCCAGCAGCGTGGGAATAGGTACAGATACGCAGTATTTT
length: 13; size: .; V: TRBV11-2; D: .; J: TRBJ1-6; CDR3: CASSLVGDSPLHF; DNA: TGTGCCAGCAGCTTAGTTGGGGATTCACCCCTCCACTTT
length: 11; size: .; V: TRBV30; D: .; J: TRBJ1-1; CDR3: CAWIPMGGAFF; DNA: TGTGCCTGGATTCCTATGGGGGGAGCTTTCTTT
length: 13; size: .; V: TRBV7-3; D: .; J: TRBJ2-2; CDR3: CASSRGTDGELFF; DNA: TGTGCCAGCAGCCGGGGCACAGACGGGGAGCTGTTTTTT
length: 16; size: .; V: TRBV19; D: .; J: TRBJ1-2; CDR3: CASSIFSLTADYGYTF; DNA: TGTGCCAGTAGTATCTTTTCCCTGACAGCAGACTATGGCTACACCTTC
length: 13; size: .; V: TRBV9; D: .; J: TRBJ1-2; CDR3: CASSASDVNGYTF; DNA: TGTGCCAGCAGCGCTTCCGACGTGAATGGCTACACCTTC
length: 16; size: .; V: TRBV28; D: TRBD1; J: TRBJ2-2; CDR3: CASKRRTGVNTGELFF; DNA: TGTGCCAGCAAGCGTCGGACAGGGGTGAACACCGGGGAGCTGTTTTTT
length: 17; size: .; V: TRBV5-4; D: .; J: TRBJ1-2; CDR3: CASKGGLGTLNAYGYTF; DNA: TGTGCCAGCAAGGGGGGGTTGGGGACACTGAATGCCTATGGCTACACCTTC
length: 14; size: .; V: TRBV5-1; D: TRBD1; J: TRBJ1-4; CDR3: CASSLGRGDEKLFF; DNA: TGCGCCAGCAGCTTGGGCAGGGGGGACGAAAAACTGTTTTTT
length: 14; size: .; V: TRBV6-5; D: .; J: TRBJ2-5; CDR3: CASSYLTARETQYF; DNA: TGTGCCAGCAGTTACTTGACCGCGCGGGAGACCCAGTACTTC
length: 13; size: .; V: TRBV19; D: TRBD1; J: TRBJ1-5; CDR3: CASRQTGIQPQHF; DNA: TGTGCCAGTAGACAGACAGGGATACAGCCCCAGCATTTT
length: 14; size: .; V: TRBV9; D: TRBD2; J: TRBJ2-7; CDR3: CASSPSGIAYEQYF; DNA: TGTGCCAGCAGCCCGAGCGGGATCGCATACGAGCAGTACTTC
length: 12; size: .; V: TRBV5-4; D: .; J: TRBJ1-1; CDR3: CASSFRGAEAFF; DNA: TGTGCCAGCAGCTTTCGGGGCGCTGAAGCTTTCTTT
length: 15; size: once; V: TRBV28; D: TRBD1; J: TRBJ1-3; CDR3: CASSLRPGTGKIIYF; DNA: TGTGCCAGCAGTTTACGTCCCGGGACAGGGAAAATCATATATTTT